Each of the 24 T cell receptor beta chains below was sequenced from the same sample in a study of blood T cell repertoires in COVID-19. Here immunoSEQ multiplex PCR was the method, and the copy in TCRdb shows in-frame clones only, minus some. Of over 150,000 clones listed, under 90% are singletons. The sequencing sample was made of peripheral blood. The receptors come from a human donor in a cohort sampled during active COVID-19.

The rearrangement joins TRBV15 to TRBJ2-1, with D possibly matching TRBD2 (6 bases). From germline, CDR1 is LNHNV and CDR2 YYDKDF (reference sequence). Between the trimmed V and J ends, which lost 5 bases and 13 bases, there was a span of 21 bases. The CDR3 sequence is 14 residues long. In DNA form, the CDR3 reads TGTGCCACCAGCCCCCCGGGACTCCGCATTAGTCAGTTCTTC. Protein sequence: CATSPPGLRISQFF.

The V and J genes are TRBV7-9 and TRBJ1-2; perhaps TRBD1 as D (6 bases). Trimming stripped 4 bases from V and 4 bases from J, with 13 bases between. The CDR3 has 14 residues. Germline CDR1 and CDR2: SEHNR and FQNEAQ (reference sequence). The CDR3 region is CASSSSDSPYGYTF. Written as DNA, the CDR3 is TGTGCCAGCAGCTCCTCGGACAGCCCCTATGGCTACACCTTC.

The chain couples TRBV7-6 to TRBJ1-2, with no clear D. The V gene lost 3 bases and the J gene lost 10 bases, with 15 bases spanning the gap. The CDR3 is 13 residues long. The germline CDR1 and CDR2 sequences are SGHVS and FNYEAQ. Here the CDR3 reads CASSLKDGDPYTF. Here the CDR3 DNA reads TGTGCCAGCAGCTTGAAGGATGGAGACCCCTACACCTTC. The entire variable domain, with the rest obtained from reference TRBV7-6 and TRBJ1-2, is as follows: GAGVSQSPRYKVTKRGQDVALRCDPISGHVSLYWYRQALGQGPEFLTYFNYEAQQDKSGLPNDRFSAERPEGSISTLTIQRTEQRDSAMYRCASSLKDGDPYTFGSGTRLTVV.

This clone was observed once. The CDR3 sequence is CASSPGTEYNEQFF. CDR3 DNA: TGTGCCAGCAGCCCCGGGACAGAGTACAATGAGCAGTTCTTC. This sequence joins TRBV6-4 and TRBJ2-1; TRBD1 matches at 7 bases. V lost 6 bases to trimming and J lost 4 bases; unmatched junction nucleotides: 6. CDR3 length: 14 amino acids. Germline V CDR1 and CDR2: MRHNA, SNTAGT.

The chain combines TRBV5-6 with TRBJ2-7; TRBD1 matches 7 bases. Germline V gene sequence: CDR1 SGHDT, CDR2 YYEEEE. The CDR3 spans 13 residues. V was pared by 5 bases and J by 5 bases, with 7 bases of the junction left unmatched. The CDR3 DNA reads TGTGCCAGCAGTTACGGGACAGACAACGAGCAGTACTTC. Translated: CASSYGTDNEQYF.

The rearrangement joins TRBV7-2 to TRBJ1-5; 9 nucleotides align to TRBD1. J gave up 3 bases and V 5 bases, and 5 bases lay outside the gene matches. The CDR3 consists of 15 residues. From germline, CDR1 is SGHTA and CDR2 FQGNSA. The CDR3 loop is CASSPRTGDNQPQHF. CDR3 DNA sequence: TGTGCCAGCAGCCCCCGGACAGGGGACAATCAGCCCCAGCATTTT.

Here the CDR3 reads CASSLPQGETGELFF. Written as DNA, the CDR3 is TGTGCCAGCAGCTTGCCACAGGGGGAAACCGGGGAGCTGTTTTTT. The chain couples TRBV5-8 to TRBJ2-2, with 8 bases that match TRBD1. This CDR3 has 15 residues. The V segment lost 1 base and the J segment 5 bases; nucleotides outside the gene matches: 4. CDR1 is SGHTS, CDR2 YDEGEE, per germline. Full variable domain (outside the CDR3, taken from reference TRBV5-8 and TRBJ2-2): EAGVTQSPTHLIKTRGQQATLRCSPISGHTSVYWYQQALGLGLQFLLWYDEGEERNRGNFPPRFSGRQFPNYSSELNVNALELEDSALYLCASSLPQGETGELFFGEGSRLTVL.

In its sample, this clone was seen a few times. The chain combines TRBV6-5 with TRBJ2-1; D gene uncertain. The germline V gene encodes CDR1 MNHEY and CDR2 SVGAGI. Trimming removed 6 bases from V and 8 bases from J, with 8 bases in between. The CDR3 extends over 11 amino acids. The CDR3 here is CASRYQDEQFF. DNA of the CDR3: TGTGCCAGCAGATACCAGGATGAGCAGTTCTTC.

A few counts support this clone. The chain is built from TRBV19 and TRBJ1-2; possibly TRBD1 for D (6 bases). Germline V gives CDR1 LNHDA, CDR2 SQIVND (reference sequence). CDR3 size: 14 residues. V lost 5 bases, J lost 4 bases, and 14 bases lay in between. CDR3 amino acids: CASSSPDSPYGYTF. CDR3 bases: TGTGCCAGTAGTTCCCCGGACAGCCCCTATGGCTACACCTTC.

This chain joins TRBV10-3 and TRBJ2-5, with a weak D call TRBD1 (5 bases). Trimming removed 4 bases at V and 0 bases at J, with 6 bases between. Germline CDR1 is ENHRY and CDR2 is SYGVKD. The CDR3 covers 13 residues. CDR3 nucleotides: TGTGCCATCAGTGCCAGGGACCAAGAGACCCAGTACTTC. Amino acid sequence: CAISARDQETQYF.

The rearrangement links TRBV9 to TRBJ1-1, with a tentative D call TRBD1 (6 bases). Germline lookup yields CDR1 SGDLS and CDR2 YYNGEE. V was clipped by 0 bases and J by 1 base, with 13 bases between them. CDR3 length: 16 residues. CDR3 residues: CASSVGLRGGNTEAFF. The DNA for the CDR3 is TGTGCCAGCAGCGTAGGACTCAGGGGCGGGAACACTGAAGCTTTCTTT.

The rearrangement links TRBV6-4 to TRBJ1-1; D possibly corresponds to TRBD1 (5 bases). Germline assignment: CDR1 MRHNA and CDR2 SNTAGT. The CDR3 loop spans 13 amino acids. Between the trimmed V and J ends, which lost 4 bases and 6 bases, there was a span of 12 bases. The DNA of the CDR3 is TGTGCCAGCAGTGTCCTAAGGGGTGCTGAAGCTTTCTTT. Translated, it gives CASSVLRGAEAFF.

The rearrangement uses TRBV6-6 and TRBJ2-1; 7 nucleotides match TRBD1. Germline values: CDR1 MNHNY, CDR2 SVGAGI (reference sequence). V lost 2 bases to trimming and J lost 5 bases; unmatched junction nucleotides: 6. The CDR3 extends over 15 amino acids. The DNA for the CDR3 is TGTGCCAGCAGTTACCCCGGGACAGTTAACAATGAGCAGTTCTTC. It encodes CASSYPGTVNNEQFF.

This chain uses TRBV14 with TRBJ1-4, with D possibly being TRBD1 (5 bases). V lost 2 bases and J lost 10, with 5 bases in between. There are 11 residues in the CDR3. The V gene's germline CDR1 is SGHDN and CDR2 FVKESK. The CDR3, as DNA: TGTGCCAGCAGCCAAACAGGAAAACTGTTTTTT. Amino acids: CASSQTGKLFF.

The chain combines TRBV7-8 with TRBJ2-7, with D maybe TRBD2 (5 bases). The CDR3 runs 18 residues. CDR1 and CDR2 (germline): SGHVS, FQNEAQ. V lost 1 base and J lost 6, with 25 bases in between. The chain's CDR3 is CASSLETGSDGGPFEQYF. The CDR3 nucleotides read TGTGCCAGCAGCTTAGAAACGGGATCGGATGGAGGTCCCTTCGAGCAGTACTTC.

This chain connects TRBV29-1 to TRBJ1-2, with D perhaps TRBD1 (5 bases). The CDR3 covers 15 residues. Trimming pared 4 bases from V and 2 bases from J, leaving 17 bases between. Germline V gives CDR1 SQVTM, CDR2 ANQGSEA. CDR3 sequence reads: CSVGGPTATNYGYTF. DNA of the CDR3: TGCAGCGTTGGAGGCCCGACAGCAACAAACTATGGCTACACCTTC. The full variable domain, completed using reference TRBV29-1 and TRBJ1-2, is SAVISQKPSRDICQRGTSLTIQCQVDSQVTMMFWYRQQPGQSLTLIATANQGSEATYESGFVIDKFPISRPNLTFSTLTVSNMSPEDSSIYLCSVGGPTATNYGYTFGSGTRLTVV.

This chain's CDR3 is CASSLGGTTYEQYF. CDR3 nucleotides: TGCGCCAGCAGCTTGGGGGGCACGACCTACGAGCAGTACTTC. The chain employs TRBV5-1 and TRBJ2-7; tentative D call: TRBD1 (5 bases). CDR1 is SGHRS, CDR2 YFSETQ, per germline. There are 14 residues in the CDR3. The ends were cut back, 0 bases at V and 2 bases at J, with 9 bases in the middle. Variable domain in full (rest from reference TRBV5-1 and TRBJ2-7): KAGVTQTPRYLIKTRGQQVTLSCSPISGHRSVSWYQQTPGQGLQFLFEYFSETQRNKGNFPGRFSGRQFSNSRSEMNVSTLELGDSALYLCASSLGGTTYEQYFGPGTRLTVT.

The rearrangement links TRBV4-1 to TRBJ1-1, with TRBD1 identical over 10 bases. Looked up from germline, CDR1 is MGHRA and CDR2 is YSYEKL. The CDR3 consists of 15 residues. After removal of 1 base from V and 3 bases from J, the junction contained 2 bases not matched to a gene. CDR3 bases: TGCGCCAGCAGCCAAGCCGGGACAGGGGACACTGAAGCTTTCTTT. Amino acid sequence: CASSQAGTGDTEAFF.

The rearrangement links TRBV11-2 to TRBJ2-1, with 7 bases matching TRBD1. There are 17 residues in the CDR3. After removal of 5 bases from V and 1 base from J, the junction contained 11 bases not matched to a gene. Germline V gene data show CDR1 as SGHAT and CDR2 as FQNNGV. The chain's CDR3 is CASSLTGQRNSYNEQFF. CDR3 nucleotide sequence: TGTGCCAGCAGCCTCACGGGACAGCGGAATTCCTACAATGAGCAGTTCTTC.

The CDR3 reads CASSVVAGLGTEAFF. The DNA of the CDR3 is TGTGCCAGCAGCGTAGTTGCGGGGTTAGGGACTGAAGCTTTCTTT. V is TRBV9 and J is TRBJ1-1, with D hard to call. The germline V gene has CDR1 SGDLS and CDR2 YYNGEE. The CDR3 totals 15 residues. The V gene lost 0 bases and the J gene lost 5 bases, with 14 bases spanning the gap.

This clone was detected only a few times. The chain joins TRBV7-9 to TRBJ1-1; maybe TRBD1 (6 bases). Per germline, CDR1 SEHNR and CDR2 FQNEAQ (reference sequence). Trimming removed 6 bases from V and 1 base from J, with 12 bases in between. CDR3 size: 14 residues. The CDR3 loop reads CASRPGQSNTEAFF. The CDR3 region has the DNA TGTGCCAGCAGACCAGGACAGTCGAACACTGAAGCTTTCTTT.

The chain couples TRBV6-2 or TRBV6-3 to TRBJ1-1; TRBD1 might be the D (5 bases). This CDR3 comprises 15 residues. Germline CDR1 reads MNHEY; CDR2 reads SVGEGT. The V gene lost 2 bases and the J gene lost 5 bases, with 15 bases spanning the gap. CDR3 residues: CASSYRRRGGTEAFF. CDR3 nucleotides: TGTGCCAGCAGTTACCGCAGAAGGGGCGGAACTGAAGCTTTCTTT.

The chain recombines TRBV19 with TRBJ1-1; D possibly corresponds to TRBD1 (6 bases). Per the germline V gene, CDR1 is LNHDA and CDR2 is SQIVND (reference sequence). The V gene lost 9 bases and the J gene lost 6 bases, with 20 bases spanning the gap. The CDR3 is 14 residues long. The CDR3 region has the DNA TGTGCCAGGAAGTACGGGGGGCTTCGGCCTGAAGCTTTCTTT. Amino acids: CARKYGGLRPEAFF.

This clone was picked up one time. The chain couples TRBV5-1 to TRBJ2-3; tentative D call: TRBD1 (7 bases). V was shortened by 0 bases and J by 9 bases, with 20 bases between the two germline ends. CDR1 and CDR2 from the germline V gene are SGHRS and YFSETQ. The CDR3 contains 16 residues. The chain's CDR3 is CASSLALGGGDWTQYF. The CDR3 DNA reads as TGCGCCAGCAGCTTGGCCTTAGGGGGCGGGGATTGGACGCAGTATTTT.